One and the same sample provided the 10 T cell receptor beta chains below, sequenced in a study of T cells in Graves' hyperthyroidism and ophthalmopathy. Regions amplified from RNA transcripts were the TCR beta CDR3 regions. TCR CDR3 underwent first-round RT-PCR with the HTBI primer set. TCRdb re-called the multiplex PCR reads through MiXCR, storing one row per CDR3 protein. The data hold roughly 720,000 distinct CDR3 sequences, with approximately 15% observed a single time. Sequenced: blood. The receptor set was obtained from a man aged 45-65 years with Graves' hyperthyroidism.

This CDR3 is CSVENGGEQYF. The CDR3 DNA follows: TGCAGCGTTGAAAACGGTGGCGAGCAGTACTTC. The chain uses TRBV29-1 and TRBJ2-7, with D hard to call. The ends were cut back, 2 bases at V and 6 bases at J, with 8 bases in the middle. The CDR3 is 11 residues long. CDR1 SQVTM and CDR2 ANQGSEA come from the germline V gene.

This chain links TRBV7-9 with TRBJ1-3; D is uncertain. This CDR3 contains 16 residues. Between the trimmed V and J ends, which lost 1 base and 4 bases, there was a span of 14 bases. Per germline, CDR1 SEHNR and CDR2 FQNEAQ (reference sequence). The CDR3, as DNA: TGTGCCAGCAGCTTAGTAGGATTCGGGGAAGGAAACACCATATATTTT. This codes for CASSLVGFGEGNTIYF.

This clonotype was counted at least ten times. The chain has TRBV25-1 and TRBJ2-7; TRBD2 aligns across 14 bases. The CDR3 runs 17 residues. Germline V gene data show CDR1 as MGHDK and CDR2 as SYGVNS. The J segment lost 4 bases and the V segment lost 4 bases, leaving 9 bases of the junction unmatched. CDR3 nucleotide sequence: TGTGCCAGCAGTGGCGAGGGACTAGCGGGAGATGTTTACGAGCAGTACTTC. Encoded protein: CASSGEGLAGDVYEQYF.

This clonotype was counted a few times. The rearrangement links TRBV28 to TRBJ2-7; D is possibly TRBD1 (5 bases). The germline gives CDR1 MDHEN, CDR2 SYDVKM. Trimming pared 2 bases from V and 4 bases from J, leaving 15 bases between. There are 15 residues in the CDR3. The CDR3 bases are TGTGCCAGCAGTTTACCGTCAGGGCCCTTTTACGAGCAGTACTTC. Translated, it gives CASSLPSGPFYEQYF. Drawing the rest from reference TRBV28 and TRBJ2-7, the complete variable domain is DVKVTQSSRYLVKRTGEKVFLECVQDMDHENMFWYRQDPGLGLRLIYFSYDVKMKEKGDIPEGYSVSREKKERFSLILESASTNQTSMYLCASSLPSGPFYEQYFGPGTRLTVT.

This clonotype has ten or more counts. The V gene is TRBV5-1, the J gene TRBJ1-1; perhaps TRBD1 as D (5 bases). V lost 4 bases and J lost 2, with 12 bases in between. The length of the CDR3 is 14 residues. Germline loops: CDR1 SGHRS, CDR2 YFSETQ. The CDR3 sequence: CASSPDILNTEAFF. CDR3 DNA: TGCGCCAGCAGCCCGGACATCCTAAACACTGAAGCTTTCTTT.

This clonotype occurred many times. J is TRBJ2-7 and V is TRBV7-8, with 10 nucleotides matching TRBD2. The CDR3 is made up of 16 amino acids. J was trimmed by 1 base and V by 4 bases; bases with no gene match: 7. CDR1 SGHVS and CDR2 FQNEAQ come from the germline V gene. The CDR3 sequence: CASSSTGTSASYEQYF. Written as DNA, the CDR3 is TGTGCCAGCAGCTCTACCGGGACTAGCGCATCCTACGAGCAGTACTTC.

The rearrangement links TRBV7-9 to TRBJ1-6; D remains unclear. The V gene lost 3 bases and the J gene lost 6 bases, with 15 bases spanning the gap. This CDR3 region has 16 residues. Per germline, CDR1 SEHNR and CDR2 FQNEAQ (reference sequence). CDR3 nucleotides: TGTGCCAGCAGCTTTGTAGTGGGGAAGTTTAATTCACCCCTCCACTTT. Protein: CASSFVVGKFNSPLHF.

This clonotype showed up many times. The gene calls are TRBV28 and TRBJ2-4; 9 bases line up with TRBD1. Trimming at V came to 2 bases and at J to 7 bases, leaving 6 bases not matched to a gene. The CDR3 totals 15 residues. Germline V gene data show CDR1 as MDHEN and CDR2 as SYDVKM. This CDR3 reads CASSLGSDRGNIQYF. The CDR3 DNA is TGTGCCAGCAGTTTAGGCTCTGACAGGGGGAACATTCAGTACTTC.

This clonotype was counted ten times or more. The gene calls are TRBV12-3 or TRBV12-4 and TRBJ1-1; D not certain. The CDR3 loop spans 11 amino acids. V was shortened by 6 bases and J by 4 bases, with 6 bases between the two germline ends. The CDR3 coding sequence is TGTGCCAGCAGCCGCGCCACTGAAGCTTTCTTT. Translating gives CASSRATEAFF.

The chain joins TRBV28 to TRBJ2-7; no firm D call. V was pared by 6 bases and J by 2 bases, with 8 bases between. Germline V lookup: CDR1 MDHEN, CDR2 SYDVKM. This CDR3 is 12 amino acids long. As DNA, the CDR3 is TGTGCCAGCAGGGAAAGGGCCTACGAGCAGTACTTC. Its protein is CASRERAYEQYF.